Below, 5 T cell receptor beta chains from the same sample are listed, as sequenced in a study of OX40 agonist ivuxolimab in advanced cancers. The protocol used for the library was the immunoSEQ multiplex PCR assay. The immuneACCESS repertoire file appears here via TCRdb, limited to in-frame rearrangements. These files lack a portion of the clones; in checked studies, under half of the deficit traces to unresolved V genes, and the cause of the others is not known. This sample has 25,000 to 40,000 clones in its table, and over 75% of those were observed once. The ten largest clones capture roughly 25% of the sample. This specimen consisted of CD4+ or CD8+ T cells sorted from blood, obtained in a trial of the OX40 agonist ivuxolimab. These receptors were obtained from an adult with an advanced solid tumor such as melanoma, head and neck, liver or kidney cancer.

This chain joins TRBV7-9 and TRBJ2-2; the match to TRBD2 covers 9 bases. The CDR3 consists of 15 residues. Germline CDR1 reads SEHNR; CDR2 reads FQNEAQ (reference sequence). V lost 5 bases and J lost 4; bases outside the gene matches: 5. The CDR3 nucleotides are TGTGCCAGCAGCAGTGGCGGGAGGGTCACCGGGGAGCTGTTTTTT. This gives the protein CASSSGGRVTGELFF.

This chain uses TRBV28 with TRBJ2-1; D is possibly TRBD2 (6 bases). V dropped 8 bases and J dropped 0 bases, with 11 bases sitting between them. CDR1 and CDR2 (germline): MDHEN, SYDVKM. The CDR3 contains 14 residues. This chain's CDR3 is CASSRESSYNEQFF. The DNA of the CDR3 is TGTGCCAGCTCCCGGGAGAGCTCCTACAATGAGCAGTTCTTC.

V and J are TRBV5-6 and TRBJ1-4; 9 bases line up with TRBD1. V was pared by 2 bases and J by 5 bases, with 7 bases of the junction left unmatched. Germline V CDR1 and CDR2: SGHDT, YYEEEE. CDR3 length: 16 residues. The CDR3 spells CASSFGQGFANEKLFF. The CDR3 region has the DNA TGTGCCAGCAGCTTCGGACAGGGGTTCGCGAATGAAAAACTGTTTTTT.

This clone was found once. V and J are TRBV6-5 and TRBJ2-1; 7 bases map to TRBD2. V shed 10 bases and J 4 bases; nucleotides not matched to a gene: 7. CDR1 is MNHEY and CDR2 is SVGAGI in the germline V gene. CDR3 size: 13 residues. CDR3 in DNA: TGTGCCACTCGATTGGGGGGGTACAATGAGCAGTTCTTC. Protein product: CATRLGGYNEQFF.

The rearrangement uses TRBV19 and TRBJ1-2, with 7 bases fitting TRBD1. Trimming cost V 3 bases and J 5 bases; bases outside gene matches: 6. This CDR3 region has 14 residues. The germline CDR1 and CDR2 sequences are LNHDA and SQIVND (reference sequence). The CDR3, as DNA: TGTGCCAGTAGTATTGGACAGGTGGGATATGGCTACACCTTC. It translates to CASSIGQVGYGYTF. Complete variable domain (other parts from reference TRBV19 and TRBJ1-2): DGGITQSPKYLFRKEGQNVTLSCEQNLNHDAMYWYRQDPGQGLRLIYYSQIVNDFQKGDIAEGYSVSREKKESFPLTVTSAQKNPTAFYLCASSIGQVGYGYTFGSGTRLTVV.